These T cell receptor beta chains were read from a single sample in a study of regulatory T cells in long-lasting Graves disease. Each CDR3 protein gets one entry after TCRdb re-called the multiplex PCR reads with MiXCR. The sample includes hundreds of thousands of distinct CDR3 sequences, about 30% of them seen just once. The source material was peripheral blood mononuclear cells (PBMCs), sampled when the disease was refractory, from a patient treated with antithyroid drugs. The receptors originated from a female donor with Graves disease. Both conserved end residues are part of each CDR3. A D gene is named only where the DNA matches it firmly. Some rows have no size entry. The others give once, few or many, or a class for an expanded clone.

CDR3nt: TGTGCCAGCAGTGACGGCAGGTATAATGAAAAACTGTTTTTT
CDR3aa: CASSDGRYNEKLFF
v_gene: TRBV25-1
j_gene: TRBJ1-4
d_gene: -
abundance: few

CDR3nt: TGCAGTGCTAGAGATCCCTCCTCGGTGCCCCTCTTT
CDR3aa: CSARDPSSVPLF
v_gene: TRBV20-1
j_gene: TRBJ1-1
d_gene: -
abundance: few

CDR3nt: TGTGCCAGCAGTCCTAGCGGGGTAGCCAAAAACATTCAGTACTTC
CDR3aa: CASSPSGVAKNIQYF
v_gene: TRBV6-1
j_gene: TRBJ2-4
d_gene: TRBD2
abundance: few

CDR3nt: TGTGCCAGCAGTTGGAGGTACGAGCAGTACTTC
CDR3aa: CASSWRYEQYF
v_gene: TRBV28
j_gene: TRBJ2-7
d_gene: -
abundance: few

CDR3nt: TGTGCCAGCAGCCGGCCGGGACAGGGATACGAGCAGTACTTC
CDR3aa: CASSRPGQGYEQYF
v_gene: TRBV7-2
j_gene: TRBJ2-7
d_gene: TRBD1
abundance: few

CDR3nt: TGTGCCAGCAGCTTATACAGGGGAACGTTGGCAGATACGCAGTATTTT
CDR3aa: CASSLYRGTLADTQYF
v_gene: TRBV11-2
j_gene: TRBJ2-3
d_gene: TRBD1
abundance: few

CDR3nt: TGTGCCAGCAGCCAAGGAGCAGGGGGCAATCTTCAGCAGTACTTC
CDR3aa: CASSQGAGGNLQQYF
v_gene: TRBV3-1
j_gene: TRBJ2-7
d_gene: TRBD1
abundance: few

CDR3nt: TGTGCCAGCAGTGGAGGGACAACAACTAATGAAAAACTGTTTTTT
CDR3aa: CASSGGTTTNEKLFF
v_gene: TRBV6-1
j_gene: TRBJ1-4
d_gene: -
abundance: many

CDR3nt: TGCAGTGCCTCTCCGGACAGGGGGTTTTCTGGAAACACCATATATTTT
CDR3aa: CSASPDRGFSGNTIYF
v_gene: TRBV20-1
j_gene: TRBJ1-3
d_gene: TRBD1
abundance: once

CDR3nt: TGTGCCAGCATAGGGGCCAAAAACATTCAGTACTTC
CDR3aa: CASIGAKNIQYF
v_gene: TRBV27
j_gene: TRBJ2-4
d_gene: -
abundance: few

CDR3nt: TGTGCCAGCAGGACAGGGTTCAGCAATCAGCCCCAGCATTTT
CDR3aa: CASRTGFSNQPQHF
v_gene: TRBV6-1
j_gene: TRBJ1-5
d_gene: TRBD1
abundance: few

CDR3nt: TGTGCCAGCAGTTACCGGGTACACGGCCAGTACTTC
CDR3aa: CASSYRVHGQYF
v_gene: TRBV6-2/TRBV6-3
j_gene: TRBJ2-5
d_gene: -
abundance: -

CDR3nt: TGCAGCGTTGGCCCGGGACAGGGTATCACTAACTATGGCTACACCTTC
CDR3aa: CSVGPGQGITNYGYTF
v_gene: TRBV29-1
j_gene: TRBJ1-2
d_gene: TRBD1
abundance: -

CDR3nt: TGTGCCATCAGAGGGCAGGATAGCAATCAGCCCCAGCATTTT
CDR3aa: CAIRGQDSNQPQHF
v_gene: TRBV10-3
j_gene: TRBJ1-5
d_gene: -
abundance: -

CDR3nt: TGTGCCAGCAGCTTAGTCGGCGGGGACCCCTACGAGCAGTACTTC
CDR3aa: CASSLVGGDPYEQYF
v_gene: TRBV7-2
j_gene: TRBJ2-7
d_gene: -
abundance: -

CDR3nt: TGCGCCAGCAGCTTGGCCCGAGGGGTAGAAACTGAAGCTTTCTTT
CDR3aa: CASSLARGVETEAFF
v_gene: TRBV5-1
j_gene: TRBJ1-1
d_gene: -
abundance: few

CDR3nt: TGTGCCAGCAGTTACACAATCAGGGGGTCCGGGGAGCTGTTTTTT
CDR3aa: CASSYTIRGSGELFF
v_gene: TRBV6-9
j_gene: TRBJ2-2
d_gene: TRBD1
abundance: few

CDR3nt: TGTGCCAGCAGCCCTGGGCAGGTGAATTCACCCCTCCACTTT
CDR3aa: CASSPGQVNSPLHF
v_gene: TRBV7-9
j_gene: TRBJ1-6
d_gene: -
abundance: few

CDR3nt: TGCGCCAGCAGCCAAGTGCCAGGGATGAATTCACCCCTCCACTTT
CDR3aa: CASSQVPGMNSPLHF
v_gene: TRBV4-1
j_gene: TRBJ1-6
d_gene: -
abundance: -

CDR3nt: TGCAGCGCCCGAGGTGGGACAGGGTTAAGTGAAGCTTTCTTT
CDR3aa: CSARGGTGLSEAFF
v_gene: TRBV29-1
j_gene: TRBJ1-1
d_gene: TRBD1
abundance: -

CDR3nt: TGCAGTGCTAGAACTGGCCACAATCAGCCCCAGCATTTT
CDR3aa: CSARTGHNQPQHF
v_gene: TRBV20-1
j_gene: TRBJ1-5
d_gene: -
abundance: -

CDR3nt: TGTGCCAGCAGTTTAGGGGGGTCGGTCGGCTACACCTTC
CDR3aa: CASSLGGSVGYTF
v_gene: TRBV28
j_gene: TRBJ1-2
d_gene: -
abundance: many

CDR3nt: TGTGCCAGTAGGACGGGACAGGGCGAGATAAGCAATCAGCCCCAGCATTTT
CDR3aa: CASRTGQGEISNQPQHF
v_gene: TRBV19
j_gene: TRBJ1-5
d_gene: TRBD1
abundance: few

CDR3nt: TGCAGTGCTAGAGATCCTATGGGGGTATACTCCTACGAGCAGTACTTC
CDR3aa: CSARDPMGVYSYEQYF
v_gene: TRBV20-1
j_gene: TRBJ2-7
d_gene: -
abundance: few

CDR3nt: TGTGCTAGTGGTTTGGTACTGGGAGCTAGCACAGATACGCAGTATTTT
CDR3aa: CASGLVLGASTDTQYF
v_gene: TRBV12-5
j_gene: TRBJ2-3
d_gene: -
abundance: -

CDR3nt: TGCGCCAGCAGCCAAGGCCCGAGAGGAGGGACTGAAGCTTTCTTT
CDR3aa: CASSQGPRGGTEAFF
v_gene: TRBV4-1
j_gene: TRBJ1-1
d_gene: -
abundance: -

CDR3nt: TGTGCCAGCAGTTTTGGACAGGCTTCAGGGCCCCAGCATTTT
CDR3aa: CASSFGQASGPQHF
v_gene: TRBV12-3/TRBV12-4
j_gene: TRBJ1-5
d_gene: TRBD1
abundance: many

CDR3nt: TGTGCCAGCAGCCGACTAGCGGGAGGGCATGCCGAGCAGTACTTC
CDR3aa: CASSRLAGGHAEQYF
v_gene: TRBV14
j_gene: TRBJ2-7
d_gene: TRBD2
abundance: few

CDR3nt: TGTGCCACCAGTGATGGTCTGGATGAGCAGTACTTC
CDR3aa: CATSDGLDEQYF
v_gene: TRBV24-1
j_gene: TRBJ2-7
d_gene: -
abundance: -

CDR3nt: TGTGCCAGCAGTAGCTGGACAGGGGCGATCAATTCACCCCTCCACTTT
CDR3aa: CASSSWTGAINSPLHF
v_gene: TRBV28
j_gene: TRBJ1-6
d_gene: TRBD1
abundance: -

CDR3nt: TGTGCCAGCAGTTACTCGTTTGAAGCTTTCTTT
CDR3aa: CASSYSFEAFF
v_gene: TRBV6-5
j_gene: TRBJ1-1
d_gene: -
abundance: -